The rows below give T cell receptor beta chains drawn from one sample of a study of cytomegalovirus exposure and HLA in healthy donors. Profiled with immunoSEQ multiplex PCR; TCRdb holds only in-frame clones, not every one. The table has 120,000 or so clones, approximately 78% seen once; the top ten hold approximately 11%. The sequencing input was PBMCs. The receptors originated from a man under 40 in good health and CMV-seropositive. Each CDR3 is given with its conserved first and last residue. D genes are given only for firm matches. The size field is filled for only some rows; it gives once, few, many or a size class.

J: TRBJ2-2; size: -; D: -; V: TRBV6-5; CDR3: CASSYWEQAGELFF; DNA: TGTGCCAGCAGTTATTGGGAACAGGCCGGGGAGCTGTTTTTT
J: TRBJ2-7; size: -; D: -; V: TRBV7-3; CDR3: CASSLTGGSYEQYF; DNA: TGTGCCAGCAGCTTAACAGGGGGCTCCTACGAGCAGTACTTC
J: TRBJ2-7; size: few; D: -; V: TRBV6-5; CDR3: CASSYSPSGYSYEQYF; DNA: TGTGCCAGCAGTTACTCCCCCAGCGGGTACTCCTACGAGCAGTACTTC
J: TRBJ2-2; size: -; D: TRBD2; V: TRBV19; CDR3: CASSPGTSGNAGTGELFF; DNA: TGTGCCAGTAGTCCAGGGACTAGCGGGAACGCGGGCACCGGGGAGCTGTTTTTT
J: TRBJ2-1; size: -; D: TRBD2; V: TRBV5-1; CDR3: CASSPAGNSYNEQFF; DNA: TGCGCCAGCAGCCCAGCGGGAAACTCCTACAATGAGCAGTTCTTC
J: TRBJ2-1; size: -; D: TRBD2; V: TRBV5-8; CDR3: CASSRTSDYNEQFF; DNA: TGTGCCAGCAGCCGGACTAGCGACTACAATGAGCAGTTCTTC
J: TRBJ2-7; size: -; D: -; V: TRBV28; CDR3: CASSLKGWEQYF; DNA: TGTGCCAGCAGTTTAAAGGGGTGGGAGCAGTACTTC
J: TRBJ1-1; size: -; D: -; V: TRBV6-5; CDR3: CASSYSGGGLEAFF; DNA: TGTGCCAGCAGTTACTCTGGAGGCGGGCTTGAAGCTTTCTTT
J: TRBJ1-4; size: -; D: -; V: TRBV19; CDR3: CASSPHPRAGDEKLFF; DNA: TGTGCCAGTAGCCCCCACCCACGGGCGGGGGATGAAAAACTGTTTTTT
J: TRBJ2-7; size: -; D: -; V: TRBV7-3; CDR3: CASSLGGPPGDEQYF; DNA: TGTGCCAGCAGCTTAGGGGGCCCCCCCGGCGACGAGCAGTACTTC
J: TRBJ1-2; size: -; D: -; V: TRBV5-1; CDR3: CASSLTEYYGYTF; DNA: TGCGCCAGCAGCTTGACAGAATACTATGGCTACACCTTC
J: TRBJ2-3; size: -; D: TRBD2; V: TRBV19; CDR3: CASTALLAGASTDTQYF; DNA: TGTGCCAGTACCGCCCTACTAGCGGGAGCTAGCACAGATACGCAGTATTTT
J: TRBJ2-1; size: once; D: -; V: TRBV29-1; CDR3: CSVEHPRPREFEQFF; DNA: TGCAGCGTTGAACACCCCCGACCACGGGAGTTTGAGCAGTTCTTC
J: TRBJ2-1; size: -; D: TRBD2; V: TRBV9; CDR3: CASSIMGLANEQFF; DNA: TGTGCCAGCAGCATTATGGGACTAGCTAATGAGCAGTTCTTC
J: TRBJ2-3; size: -; D: TRBD2; V: TRBV27; CDR3: CASSLIRGRVDTQYF; DNA: TGTGCCAGCAGTTTAATCCGCGGGAGGGTCGATACGCAGTATTTT
J: TRBJ2-3; size: -; D: -; V: TRBV7-3; CDR3: CASSLPLDTQYF; DNA: TGTGCCAGCAGCTTACCCCTAGATACGCAGTATTTT
J: TRBJ2-7; size: -; D: -; V: TRBV19; CDR3: CASMSPGERSYEQYF; DNA: TGTGCCAGTATGTCCCCAGGGGAGCGAAGCTACGAGCAGTACTTC
J: TRBJ1-2; size: -; D: -; V: TRBV11-2; CDR3: CASSLDPLGSRYGYTF; DNA: TGTGCCAGCAGCTTAGATCCGTTGGGCAGCCGCTATGGCTACACCTTC
J: TRBJ2-1; size: -; D: -; V: TRBV27; CDR3: CASTITSSYNEQFF; DNA: TGTGCCAGCACTATAACTAGCTCCTACAATGAGCAGTTCTTC
J: TRBJ1-1; size: -; D: -; V: TRBV29-1; CDR3: CSVEDGLNTEAFF; DNA: TGCAGCGTTGAAGATGGCCTGAACACTGAAGCTTTCTTT
J: TRBJ2-1; size: -; D: TRBD1; V: TRBV18; CDR3: CASSTSGQAYNEQFF; DNA: TGTGCCAGCTCAACTTCGGGACAGGCCTACAATGAGCAGTTCTTC
J: TRBJ2-7; size: few; D: TRBD1; V: TRBV28; CDR3: CASTGQGASYEQYF; DNA: TGTGCCAGCACAGGACAGGGGGCCTCCTACGAGCAGTACTTC
J: TRBJ2-1; size: -; D: -; V: TRBV13; CDR3: CASNNLTHEQFF; DNA: TGTGCCAGCAACAATCTTACACATGAGCAGTTCTTC
J: TRBJ2-3; size: -; D: -; V: TRBV5-1; CDR3: CASSLGWLLRGDTQYF; DNA: TGCGCCAGCAGCTTGGGATGGCTACTGCGAGGAGATACGCAGTATTTT
J: TRBJ2-1; size: -; D: TRBD1; V: TRBV27; CDR3: CASSIRGSYNEQFF; DNA: TGTGCCAGCAGTATCAGGGGGTCCTACAATGAGCAGTTCTTC
J: TRBJ2-7; size: -; D: TRBD2; V: TRBV30; CDR3: CAWRLAGGSSYEQYF; DNA: TGTGCCTGGAGACTAGCGGGAGGTTCTTCCTACGAGCAGTACTTC
J: TRBJ2-2; size: few; D: -; V: TRBV5-5; CDR3: CASSSDSRGTGELFF; DNA: TGTGCCAGCAGCTCGGACAGTCGTGGCACCGGGGAGCTGTTTTTT
J: TRBJ2-1; size: once; D: TRBD1; V: TRBV19; CDR3: CASSLRTGFNEQFF; DNA: TGTGCCAGTAGTTTACGGACAGGATTTAATGAGCAGTTCTTC
J: TRBJ2-7; size: -; D: -; V: TRBV28; CDR3: CASSSTGYYEQYF; DNA: TGTGCCAGCAGCAGCACAGGGTATTACGAGCAGTACTTC
J: TRBJ2-1; size: -; D: TRBD2; V: TRBV19; CDR3: CASSSRTSGREYNEQFF; DNA: TGTGCCAGTAGTAGTCGGACTAGCGGGAGGGAATACAATGAGCAGTTCTTC
J: TRBJ2-1; size: -; D: TRBD2; V: TRBV9; CDR3: CASSDTSGSFNEQFF; DNA: TGTGCCAGCAGCGACACTAGCGGGAGCTTCAATGAGCAGTTCTTC
J: TRBJ2-6; size: -; D: -; V: TRBV5-1; CDR3: CASSLVPPGAGANVLTF; DNA: TGCGCCAGCAGCTTGGTTCCTCCAGGGGCTGGGGCCAACGTCCTGACTTTC
J: TRBJ2-2; size: -; D: -; V: TRBV11-3; CDR3: CASTHPGGTGELFF; DNA: TGTGCCAGCACCCACCCAGGGGGGACCGGGGAGCTGTTTTTT
J: TRBJ1-1; size: -; D: -; V: TRBV30; CDR3: CAWSPSGEAFF; DNA: TGTGCCTGGAGTCCCTCGGGGGAAGCTTTCTTT
J: TRBJ2-1; size: few; D: TRBD2; V: TRBV5-1; CDR3: CASSLGLAGGDEQFF; DNA: TGCGCCAGCAGCTTGGGACTAGCGGGAGGTGATGAGCAGTTCTTC
J: TRBJ2-7; size: few; D: -; V: TRBV6-5; CDR3: CASSYAGSSYEQYF; DNA: TGTGCCAGCAGTTACGCGGGATCCTCCTACGAGCAGTACTTC
J: TRBJ2-2; size: few; D: TRBD1; V: TRBV5-6; CDR3: CASSPLLGQGNTGELFF; DNA: TGTGCCAGCAGCCCCCTGCTGGGACAGGGAAACACCGGGGAGCTGTTTTTT
J: TRBJ2-1; size: -; D: -; V: TRBV5-1; CDR3: CARYHSHSYNEQFF; DNA: TGCGCCAGGTACCACAGTCACTCCTACAATGAGCAGTTCTTC
J: TRBJ2-5; size: -; D: -; V: TRBV5-4; CDR3: CASSSAGGAETQYF; DNA: TGTGCCAGCAGCTCGGCCGGAGGCGCGGAGACCCAGTACTTC
J: TRBJ1-5; size: once; D: -; V: TRBV7-8; CDR3: CASSPYGAGLFHF; DNA: TGTGCCAGCAGCCCTTACGGGGCGGGGCTCTTCCATTTT
J: TRBJ2-7; size: -; D: -; V: TRBV13; CDR3: CASSSVETGYPYEQYF; DNA: TGTGCCAGCAGCTCTGTGGAGACAGGATATCCCTACGAGCAGTACTTC
J: TRBJ2-7; size: -; D: TRBD2; V: TRBV7-8; CDR3: CASSLVRGDDEQYF; DNA: TGTGCCAGCAGCTTAGTCCGGGGGGACGACGAGCAGTACTTC
J: TRBJ1-3; size: -; D: -; V: TRBV29-1; CDR3: CSVVTAGRSGNTIYF; DNA: TGCAGCGTTGTGACGGCAGGGAGGTCTGGAAACACCATATATTTT
J: TRBJ2-5; size: -; D: -; V: TRBV5-4; CDR3: CASSLFERSAQETQYF; DNA: TGTGCCAGCAGCTTGTTTGAGAGAAGTGCCCAAGAGACCCAGTACTTC
J: TRBJ2-5; size: few; D: TRBD1; V: TRBV18; CDR3: CASSPNRGQETQYF; DNA: TGTGCCAGCTCACCAAACAGGGGCCAAGAGACCCAGTACTTC
J: TRBJ2-2; size: -; D: TRBD2; V: TRBV2; CDR3: CASGTGGRAGELFF; DNA: TGTGCCAGCGGGACGGGAGGGCGGGCCGGGGAGCTGTTTTTT
J: TRBJ2-2; size: -; D: -; V: TRBV4-1; CDR3: CASSQPGERTQKAVGKLFF; DNA: TGCGCCAGCAGCCAACCGGGGGAAAGGACCCAGAAGGCCGTGGGGAAGCTGTTTTTT
J: TRBJ2-2; size: -; D: TRBD1; V: TRBV2; CDR3: CASSWTGGDTGELFF; DNA: TGTGCCAGCAGTTGGACAGGGGGCGACACCGGGGAGCTGTTTTTT
J: TRBJ1-5; size: -; D: -; V: TRBV5-6; CDR3: CASSLWGREDDQPQHF; DNA: TGTGCCAGCAGCTTGTGGGGCAGAGAAGACGATCAGCCCCAGCATTTT
J: TRBJ2-1; size: -; D: TRBD2; V: TRBV10-3; CDR3: CAIMASGTPYNEQFF; DNA: TGTGCCATCATGGCTAGCGGGACCCCATACAATGAGCAGTTCTTC
J: TRBJ2-3; size: -; D: -; V: TRBV5-1; CDR3: CASSLGMGVLQDTQYF; DNA: TGCGCCAGCAGCTTGGGCATGGGAGTGCTGCAGGATACGCAGTATTTT